The 25 T cell receptor beta chains below come from one sample, sequenced in a study of shared clonotypes between healthy human individuals. Libraries were prepared by immunoSEQ multiplex PCR; TCRdb keeps only in-frame clonotypes and omits some of them. The data hold about a million clones, with approximately 76% observed a single time. Sequencing was performed on memory CD4+ T cells sorted from blood. As for subset: CD45RA-negative fraction. These receptors all stem from a man between 18 and 29 years old in good health.

The chain recombines TRBV7-2 with TRBJ2-5, with a tentative D call TRBD2 (6 bases). The V gene lost 2 bases and the J gene lost 2 bases, with 15 bases spanning the gap. CDR1 is SGHTA, CDR2 FQGNSA, per germline. CDR3 size: 16 residues. The DNA for the CDR3 is TGTGCCAGCAGCTTAAACCCCGGCGGGGTACAAGAGACCCAGTACTTC. This encodes CASSLNPGGVQETQYF.

The chain joins TRBV4-1 to TRBJ2-5; 14 nucleotides match TRBD2. Germline V gene sequence: CDR1 MGHRA, CDR2 YSYEKL. V dropped 3 bases and J dropped 5; count of bases not matched to a gene: 8. This CDR3 region has 17 residues. The CDR3 reads CASSHPGTSGGGETQYF. DNA for the CDR3: TGCGCCAGCAGCCACCCCGGGACTAGCGGGGGTGGGGAGACCCAGTACTTC.

V and J are TRBV14 and TRBJ1-1; D might be TRBD1 (6 bases). This CDR3 is 13 amino acids long. CDR1 is SGHDN and CDR2 is FVKESK in the germline V gene. V lost 4 bases and J 2 bases, leaving 8 bases between the germline ends. The CDR3 here is CASSPTGNTEAFF. CDR3 coding DNA: TGTGCCAGCAGCCCGACAGGAAACACTGAAGCTTTCTTT.

V gene TRBV5-1 combines with J gene TRBJ1-2, with D perhaps TRBD1 (6 bases). Germline-derived CDR1 and CDR2 are SGHRS and YFSETQ. Between the trimmed V and J ends, which lost 4 bases and 7 bases, there was a span of 14 bases. The CDR3 length is 13 residues. CDR3 nucleotide sequence: TGCGCCAGCAGCGCTCAAGGACAGCGTGGCTACACCTTC. It is translated as CASSAQGQRGYTF.

This clone has just one count. A much larger clone is a single base away; this may be a read error. Other DNA sequences in the same sample also yield this CDR3. The rearrangement links TRBV2 to TRBJ2-7; 7 positions match TRBD1. V was pared by 6 bases and J by 1 base, with 3 bases of the junction left unmatched. This CDR3 region has 13 residues. CDR1 SNHLY and CDR2 FYNNEI come from the germline V gene. CDR3 amino acids: CASSRDRSYEQYF. For the CDR3, the DNA is TGTGCCAGCAGCCGGGACAGATCCTACGAGCAGTACTTC.

The V and J genes are TRBV10-3 and TRBJ2-5, with D perhaps matching TRBD1 (6 bases). The CDR3 has 13 residues. V was pared by 10 bases and J by 3 bases, with 15 bases between. CDR1 is ENHRY and CDR2 is SYGVKD in the germline V gene. CDR3 sequence (DNA): TGTGCCACTGGGGCCAGGGGAGAAGAGACCCAGTACTTC. Translated: CATGARGEETQYF.

This clone was picked up many times. This chain links TRBV27 with TRBJ1-1; 7 bases are shared with TRBD1. CDR1 is MNHEY, CDR2 SMNVEV, per germline (reference sequence). The CDR3 runs to 15 residues. The trim removed 4 bases at V and 4 bases at J, leaving 9 bases unmatched. CDR3 protein: CASSSSRQGLTEAFF. In nucleotides, the CDR3 is TGTGCCAGCAGTTCCTCCAGACAGGGTCTCACTGAAGCTTTCTTT.

Of note for this clone: Other DNA sequences of this sample code for an identical CDR3. The chain joins TRBV6-6 to TRBJ1-1; TRBD1 matches 8 bases. The CDR3 loop spans 15 amino acids. The germline V gene encodes CDR1 MNHNY and CDR2 SVGAGI (reference sequence). The junction had 7 bases not matched to a gene; V was cut back by 6 bases and J by 1 base. DNA of the CDR3: TGTGCCAGCAGCCCGCCAGGGGGCGAGAACACTGAAGCTTTCTTT. Encoded protein: CASSPPGGENTEAFF.

The chain has TRBV5-1 and TRBJ1-5; D unclear. The CDR3 has 14 amino acids. V was clipped by 0 bases and J by 4 bases, with 8 bases between them. In germline, CDR1 is SGHRS, CDR2 YFSETQ. The chain's CDR3 is CASSLGQANQPQHF. The CDR3 DNA is TGCGCCAGCAGCTTGGGGCAGGCTAATCAGCCCCAGCATTTT.

This clone appeared once. V and J are TRBV7-9 and TRBJ1-3; no firm D call. From germline, CDR1 is SEHNR and CDR2 FQNEAQ (reference sequence). V was shortened by 5 bases and J by 0 bases, with 8 bases between the two germline ends. CDR3 length: 14 amino acids. CDR3 sequence: CASSTRSSGNTIYF. DNA for the CDR3: TGTGCCAGCAGCACAAGGAGCTCTGGAAACACCATATATTTT.

This clone has only one observation. J is TRBJ2-4 and V is TRBV6-1, with a tentative D call TRBD1 (7 bases). V lost 7 bases and J 2 bases, leaving 12 bases between the germline ends. The CDR3 is made up of 14 amino acids. CDR1 is MNHNS and CDR2 is SASEGT in the germline V gene. The CDR3 region is CASNQGGTKNIQYF. The CDR3 DNA is TGTGCCAGCAACCAGGGGGGAACCAAAAACATTCAGTACTTC.

This clone has only one observation. V and J are TRBV19 and TRBJ2-7; 9 positions match TRBD1. With V trimmed by 7 bases and J by 2 bases, 15 bases remained unmatched. The CDR3 is 17 residues long. Germline V CDR1 and CDR2: LNHDA, SQIVND (reference sequence). Here the CDR3 reads CASTPGTGKLNTYEQYF. CDR3 DNA sequence: TGTGCCAGTACCCCCGGGACAGGGAAATTGAACACCTACGAGCAGTACTTC.

This clone was picked up one time. The chain links TRBV6-1 to TRBJ1-4, with 11 bases identical to TRBD1. Germline V gene data show CDR1 as MNHNS and CDR2 as SASEGT. V was clipped by 1 base and J by 11 bases; unmatched bases: 6. The CDR3 has 15 residues. The CDR3 DNA is TGTGCCAGCAGTGAAGGGACAGGGGGCGCGGGGAAACTGTTTTTT. This gives the protein CASSEGTGGAGKLFF.

The rearrangement uses TRBV11-2 and TRBJ2-3, with D unresolved. Germline V gives CDR1 SGHAT, CDR2 FQNNGV. The CDR3 consists of 13 residues. V gave up 3 bases and J gave up 2 bases, with 6 bases separating them. This CDR3 reads CASSLETTDTQYF. CDR3 coding DNA: TGTGCCAGCAGCTTGGAAACCACAGATACGCAGTATTTT.

The chain carries TRBV6-6 and TRBJ2-7; D possibly corresponds to TRBD2 (6 bases). V lost 6 bases and J lost 2, with 14 bases in between. The germline V gene encodes CDR1 MNHNY and CDR2 SVGAGI (reference sequence). This CDR3 comprises 14 residues. CDR3 in amino acids: CASSTAGGAYEQYF. The CDR3 DNA reads TGTGCCAGCAGCACCGCGGGCGGGGCCTACGAGCAGTACTTC.

CDR3 in DNA: TGTGCCAGTAGTATCCGGGACAGTAGTGAGCAGTTCTTC. Protein product: CASSIRDSSEQFF. The V and J genes are TRBV19 and TRBJ2-1; 7 positions match TRBD1. Germline lookup yields CDR1 LNHDA and CDR2 SQIVND (reference sequence). V was pared by 3 bases and J by 9 bases, with 5 bases of the junction left unmatched. CDR3 size: 13 residues.

In this sample, this clone turned up once. This chain links TRBV27 with TRBJ1-1; D gene ambiguous. The CDR3 is 11 amino acids. Germline V gene data show CDR1 as MNHEY and CDR2 as SMNVEV (reference sequence). Written as DNA, the CDR3 is TGTGTAACGCGGGGTTACGCTGAAGCTTTCTTT. Protein sequence: CVTRGYAEAFF.

The V and J genes are TRBV9 and TRBJ1-2; D may be TRBD1 (5 bases). The CDR3 loop spans 12 amino acids. Germline loops: CDR1 SGDLS, CDR2 YYNGEE. Trimming took 3 bases from V and 5 from J, leaving 8 bases between them. The CDR3 sequence is CASSGEGYGYTF. As DNA, the CDR3 is TGTGCCAGCAGCGGCGAGGGGTATGGCTACACCTTC.

The genes are TRBV2 and TRBJ2-7, with 14 positions matching TRBD2. Germline V gene lookup returns CDR1 SNHLY and CDR2 FYNNEI. V lost 6 bases to trimming and J lost 7 bases; unmatched junction nucleotides: 11. This CDR3 is built from 16 residues. The CDR3 sequence is CASSPGLAGGRGEQYF. CDR3 DNA sequence: TGTGCCAGCAGCCCCGGACTAGCGGGAGGCCGGGGAGAGCAGTACTTC. Combining the CDR3 with reference TRBV2 and TRBJ2-7 gives the whole variable domain EPEVTQTPSHQVTQMGQEVILRCVPISNHLYFYWYRQILGQKVEFLVSFYNNEISEKSEIFDDQFSVERPDGSNFTLKIRSTKLEDSAMYFCASSPGLAGGRGEQYFGPGTRLTVT.

The chain couples TRBV28 to TRBJ2-1; tentative D call: TRBD2 (6 bases). V was shortened by 5 bases and J by 3 bases, with 14 bases between the two germline ends. The CDR3 loop spans 15 amino acids. CDR1 and CDR2 from the germline V gene are MDHEN and SYDVKM. CDR3 sequence reads: CASSPRRARYNEQFF. Here the CDR3 DNA reads TGTGCCAGCAGTCCTCGGAGGGCCCGCTACAATGAGCAGTTCTTC. The full variable domain, completed using reference TRBV28 and TRBJ2-1, is DVKVTQSSRYLVKRTGEKVFLECVQDMDHENMFWYRQDPGLGLRLIYFSYDVKMKEKGDIPEGYSVSREKKERFSLILESASTNQTSMYLCASSPRRARYNEQFFGPGTRLTVL.

This chain uses TRBV7-9 with TRBJ2-7; 7 bases are shared with TRBD2. V lost 3 bases, J lost 0 bases, and 5 bases stayed unmatched. The germline gives CDR1 SEHNR, CDR2 FQNEAQ (reference sequence). This CDR3 spans 15 amino acids. Here the CDR3 reads CASSLGGSNSYEQYF. The CDR3 DNA sequence: TGTGCCAGCAGCTTGGGAGGGTCCAACTCCTACGAGCAGTACTTC. Complete variable domain (other parts from reference TRBV7-9 and TRBJ2-7): DTGVSQNPRHKITKRGQNVTFRCDPISEHNRLYWYRQTLGQGPEFLTYFQNEAQLEKSRLLSDRFSAERPKGSFSTLEIQRTEQGDSAMYLCASSLGGSNSYEQYFGPGTRLTVT.

In this sample, this clone turned up a few times. Other DNA sequences within the sample encode an identical CDR3. The V gene is TRBV7-2, the J gene TRBJ2-5; no firm D call. The CDR3 runs to 12 residues. The germline V gene encodes CDR1 SGHTA and CDR2 FQGNSA. With 3 bases removed from V and 5 bases from J, the gap between germline ends came to 7 bases. The CDR3 DNA reads as TGTGCCAGCAGCTTCGGGTGGGAGACCCAGTACTTC. Protein product: CASSFGWETQYF. The variable domain in full, with the rest retrieved from reference TRBV7-2 and TRBJ2-5, is GAGVSQSPSNKVTEKGKDVELRCDPISGHTALYWYRQSLGQGLEFLIYFQGNSAPDKSGLPSDRFSAERTGGSVSTLTIQRTQQEDSAVYLCASSFGWETQYFGPGTRLLVL.

This clone was seen more than once but under ten times. This chain joins TRBV29-1 and TRBJ2-7; 10 bases fit TRBD2. The junction had 16 bases not matched to a gene; V was cut back by 6 bases and J by 2 bases. CDR1 SQVTM and CDR2 ANQGSEA come from the germline V gene. This CDR3 is built from 17 residues. The DNA of the CDR3 is TGCAGCGTGAGGGTTGAGGGGCTGCTAGCGGGAGCCTACGAGCAGTACTTC. Protein sequence: CSVRVEGLLAGAYEQYF.

The chain couples TRBV5-1 to TRBJ1-1; D remains ambiguous. CDR3 length: 12 residues. Germline lookup yields CDR1 SGHRS and CDR2 YFSETQ. The germline V and J ends were trimmed by 4 bases and 4 bases, with 8 bases remaining between them. The CDR3: CASSDSGTEAFF. In DNA form, the CDR3 reads TGCGCCAGCAGCGACTCCGGCACTGAAGCTTTCTTT.

The chain links TRBV29-1 to TRBJ2-3; D remains unclear. The CDR3 consists of 14 residues. Per the germline V gene, CDR1 is SQVTM and CDR2 is ANQGSEA. Trimming left V 2 bases short and J 0 bases short, with 9 bases between. The CDR3, as DNA: TGCAGCGTTGAAAGGGTGGGAAGCACAGATACGCAGTATTTT. Encoded protein: CSVERVGSTDTQYF.